These 21 T cell receptor beta chains share one sample of origin, sequenced in a study of CD8 T cells in ankylosing spondylitis (dated by TCRdb to 2016 to 2017). To prepare the library, 5' RACE was applied. The sequencing machine was an Illumina HiSeq 2500. The public reads were reprocessed in TCRdb via fastp at Q25 and MiXCR, keeping in-frame beta chains. Each CDR3 protein gets just one entry, which takes the most common genes and DNA from the rows behind it. Within this sample are tens of thousands of distinct CDR3 sequences, with roughly 2.5% of them counted one time only. The top ten clones comprise approximately 8.1% of the sample. The sequenced material came from blood, either unsorted or a sorted T cell fraction (not recorded which). These receptor sequences come from a female donor with ankylosing spondylitis or in good health (not recorded which).

This clonotype has ten or more counts. This chain joins TRBV9 and TRBJ2-1; D possibly corresponds to TRBD2 (6 bases). CDR1 and CDR2 from the germline V gene are SGDLS and YYNGEE. The CDR3 is made up of 16 amino acids. V was shortened by 6 bases and J by 5 bases, with 21 bases between the two germline ends. The CDR3 here is CASNPSRAGHNNEQFF. The CDR3 bases are TGTGCCAGCAACCCTTCCCGGGCGGGGCACAACAATGAGCAGTTCTTC.

The table lists this clonotype with many counts. The chain combines TRBV9 with TRBJ1-1; maybe TRBD1 (6 bases). V was trimmed by 0 bases and J by 5 bases, leaving 17 bases between them. The germline V gene encodes CDR1 SGDLS and CDR2 YYNGEE. The CDR3 extends over 16 amino acids. CDR3 sequence: CASSVGLGAIGTEAFF. As DNA, the CDR3 is TGTGCCAGCAGCGTAGGTTTGGGGGCCATAGGGACTGAAGCTTTCTTT.

In this sample, this clonotype turned up many times. This rearrangement joins TRBV9 to TRBJ2-1, with D perhaps matching TRBD1 (6 bases). The V end lost 3 bases, the J end lost 4 bases, and 14 bases lay between the germline ends. CDR3 length: 15 residues. Looked up from germline, CDR1 is SGDLS and CDR2 is YYNGEE. CDR3 sequence: CASSETGTFYNEQFF. CDR3 in DNA: TGTGCCAGCAGCGAAACCGGGACATTTTACAATGAGCAGTTCTTC.

This clonotype has ten or more counts. The genes are TRBV9 and TRBJ2-2; 10 bases are a match to TRBD2. Germline loops: CDR1 SGDLS, CDR2 YYNGEE. The CDR3 has 17 amino acids. The V segment lost 3 bases and the J segment 4 bases; nucleotides outside the gene matches: 9. The CDR3 loop reads CASSGNLAGVFTGELFF. The CDR3 bases are TGTGCCAGCAGCGGGAATCTAGCGGGGGTCTTCACCGGGGAGCTGTTTTTT.

Many counts were recorded for this clonotype. J is TRBJ2-7 and V is TRBV9; D is unclear. Deletions cut 7 bases from V and 3 bases from J, with 11 bases between. This CDR3 region has 12 residues. Germline lookup yields CDR1 SGDLS and CDR2 YYNGEE. The CDR3 coding sequence is TGTGCCAGCGGAAGTACGGGCTACGAGCAGTACTTC. This codes for CASGSTGYEQYF.

Many counts were recorded for this clonotype. This sequence joins TRBV9 and TRBJ2-1, with D perhaps matching TRBD2 (7 bases). From germline, CDR1 is SGDLS and CDR2 YYNGEE. The V gene lost 4 bases and the J gene lost 0 bases, with 17 bases spanning the gap. This CDR3 has 17 residues. This chain's CDR3 is CASSPRGGGSSYNEQFF. DNA of the CDR3: TGTGCCAGCAGCCCGAGGGGGGGAGGGAGCTCCTACAATGAGCAGTTCTTC.

This clonotype has at least ten counts. The V call is TRBV9, the J call TRBJ2-3; D tentatively fits TRBD1 or TRBD2 (5 bases each). Trimming removed 0 bases from V and 1 base from J, with 12 bases in between. Germline-derived CDR1 and CDR2 are SGDLS and YYNGEE. CDR3 size: 16 residues. CDR3 region: CASSVEGARGTDTQYF. CDR3 coding DNA: TGTGCCAGCAGCGTAGAAGGGGCGCGGGGCACAGATACGCAGTATTTT.

This clonotype was detected many times. The chain employs TRBV9 and TRBJ1-1; D unresolved. The CDR3 sequence is 14 residues long. Germline V gives CDR1 SGDLS, CDR2 YYNGEE. The V end lost 0 bases, the J end lost 2 bases, and 8 bases lay between the germline ends. The CDR3 spells CASSVGFSNTEAFF. The DNA of the CDR3 is TGTGCCAGCAGCGTAGGTTTCAGTAACACTGAAGCTTTCTTT.

This clonotype was picked up many times. CDR3 loop: CASSVSSLDEQYF. The CDR3 DNA reads TGTGCCAGCAGCGTGTCCAGCCTGGACGAGCAGTACTTC. This sequence joins TRBV9 and TRBJ2-7; D not certain. The CDR3 covers 13 residues. V dropped 2 bases and J dropped 5 bases, with 11 bases sitting between them. Germline loops: CDR1 SGDLS, CDR2 YYNGEE.

This clonotype was counted many times. J is TRBJ2-2 and V is TRBV9; D remains ambiguous. Germline V CDR1 and CDR2: SGDLS, YYNGEE. This CDR3 contains 15 residues. V gave up 6 bases and J gave up 0 bases, with 12 bases separating them. For the CDR3, the DNA is TGTGCCAGCACCCCGTCCACCGCGAACACCGGGGAGCTGTTTTTT. As protein: CASTPSTANTGELFF. Looking up the rest from reference TRBV9 and TRBJ2-2 gives the full variable domain: DSGVTQTPKHLITATGQRVTLRCSPRSGDLSVYWYQQSLDQGLQFLIQYYNGEERAKGNILERFSAQQFPDLHSELNLSSLELGDSALYFCASTPSTANTGELFFGEGSRLTVL.

In this sample, this clonotype turned up many times. The genes are TRBV9 and TRBJ2-2, with a weak D call TRBD2 (7 bases). The V end lost 3 bases, the J end lost 6 bases, and 9 bases lay between the germline ends. Germline CDR1 SGDLS, CDR2 YYNGEE. The CDR3 loop spans 13 amino acids. In DNA form, the CDR3 reads TGTGCCAGCAGCGAAGGGGGGGCCGGGGAGCTGTTTTTT. Protein product: CASSEGGAGELFF.

This clonotype occurred many times. The gene calls are TRBV9 and TRBJ1-6; D not certain. CDR1 and CDR2 (germline): SGDLS, YYNGEE. V was shortened by 0 bases and J by 10 bases, with 29 bases between the two germline ends. This CDR3 is 20 amino acids long. CDR3 nucleotide sequence: TGTGCCAGCAGCGTAGGCGGGGTAGGATCACCCCTAGAATCCGGATCACCCCTCCACTTT. This translates into CASSVGGVGSPLESGSPLHF. Full variable domain (missing parts from reference TRBV9 and TRBJ1-6): DSGVTQTPKHLITATGQRVTLRCSPRSGDLSVYWYQQSLDQGLQFLIQYYNGEERAKGNILERFSAQQFPDLHSELNLSSLELGDSALYFCASSVGGVGSPLESGSPLHFGNGTRLTVT.

This clonotype was seen ten or more times. This chain connects TRBV9 to TRBJ2-5; weak D call: TRBD2 (7 bases). The CDR3 is 16 amino acids. Germline loops: CDR1 SGDLS, CDR2 YYNGEE. Trimming pared 0 bases from V and 1 base from J, leaving 13 bases between. CDR3 sequence (DNA): TGTGCCAGCAGCGTAGTAGGGGGAGGGGCCCAAGAGACCCAGTACTTC. This sequence encodes CASSVVGGGAQETQYF.

This clonotype was recorded many times. This chain connects TRBV9 to TRBJ2-5, with 9 bases that match TRBD2. The CDR3 sequence is 15 residues long. The V gene's germline CDR1 is SGDLS and CDR2 YYNGEE. V lost 0 bases and J lost 5; bases outside the gene matches: 5. The CDR3 coding sequence is TGTGCCAGCAGCGTAGCGGTTCTAGCGGGGGAGACCCAGTACTTC. Translating it yields CASSVAVLAGETQYF.

The table lists this clonotype with many counts. J is TRBJ1-3 and V is TRBV9; TRBD1 agrees at 7 bases. Germline V gene sequence: CDR1 SGDLS, CDR2 YYNGEE. Trimming at V came to 0 bases and at J to 4 bases, leaving 4 bases not matched to a gene. The CDR3 totals 15 residues. DNA for the CDR3: TGTGCCAGCAGCGTAGGGGGACAGACGGGAAACACCATATATTTT. It yields the protein CASSVGGQTGNTIYF. Combining the CDR3 with reference TRBV9 and TRBJ1-3 gives the whole variable domain DSGVTQTPKHLITATGQRVTLRCSPRSGDLSVYWYQQSLDQGLQFLIQYYNGEERAKGNILERFSAQQFPDLHSELNLSSLELGDSALYFCASSVGGQTGNTIYFGEGSWLTVV.

This clonotype was detected many times. The chain uses TRBV9 and TRBJ1-1, with 8 bases matching TRBD1. The CDR3 has 14 residues. Germline V gene data show CDR1 as SGDLS and CDR2 as YYNGEE. J lost 10 bases, V lost 6 bases, and 14 bases had no gene match. CDR3 loop: CASTIGQGGRGAFF. The DNA of the CDR3 is TGTGCCAGCACCATAGGACAGGGCGGTAGGGGAGCTTTCTTT.

This clonotype came up many times. In DNA form, the CDR3 reads TGTGCCAGCACCCCTAGCGGGAGCCACTACAATGAGCAGTTCTTC. Residues: CASTPSGSHYNEQFF. The chain links TRBV9 to TRBJ2-1; 10 positions agree with TRBD2. CDR3 length: 15 residues. Unmatched junction bases numbered 6, after V lost 6 bases and J lost 3 bases. Per the germline V gene, CDR1 is SGDLS and CDR2 is YYNGEE.

As concerns this clonotype: Since a much larger clone is just one base distant, this may be a read error. The chain joins TRBV9 to TRBJ1-2; a weak D match, TRBD1 (5 bases). Trimming pared 5 bases from V and 1 base from J, leaving 15 bases between. Germline V gene data show CDR1 as SGDLS and CDR2 as YYNGEE. This CDR3 is built from 15 residues. As DNA, the CDR3 is TGTGCCAGCAGTGTCACAGGAACGGATAACTATGGCTACACCTTC. It translates to CASSVTGTDNYGYTF.

This clonotype was recorded many times. The chain joins TRBV9 to TRBJ1-1, with D possibly matching TRBD1 (6 bases). CDR1 and CDR2 (germline): SGDLS, YYNGEE. The CDR3 extends over 15 amino acids. The V end was cut by 0 bases, the J end by 1 base, with 10 bases between. The CDR3 nucleotides are TGTGCCAGCAGCGTAGAGGGACATCAGAACACTGAAGCTTTCTTT. Amino acids: CASSVEGHQNTEAFF.

This clonotype showed up many times. The chain is built from TRBV9 and TRBJ2-3, with 7 nucleotides matching TRBD2. J lost 7 bases, V lost 3 bases, and 11 bases had no gene match. The CDR3 is 15 amino acids. Germline V gene lookup returns CDR1 SGDLS and CDR2 YYNGEE. Here the CDR3 reads CASSASGTLDNTQYF. The CDR3 nucleotides read TGTGCCAGCAGCGCCAGCGGGACTCTTGATAATACGCAGTATTTT. Using reference TRBV9 and TRBJ2-3 for the parts outside the CDR3, the full variable domain is DSGVTQTPKHLITATGQRVTLRCSPRSGDLSVYWYQQSLDQGLQFLIQYYNGEERAKGNILERFSAQQFPDLHSELNLSSLELGDSALYFCASSASGTLDNTQYFGPGTRLTVL.

By share of the sample, this clonotype is medium-sized (0.01 to 0.1%). The chain couples TRBV9 to TRBJ2-1, with 8 bases identical to TRBD2. Germline lookup yields CDR1 SGDLS and CDR2 YYNGEE. With V trimmed by 0 bases and J by 8 bases, 4 bases remained unmatched. The CDR3 has 14 residues. The CDR3 loop is CASSVATSGYEQFF. CDR3 DNA: TGTGCCAGCAGCGTAGCCACTAGCGGCTATGAGCAGTTCTTC.